These 5 T cell receptor beta chains were sequenced from one sample in a study of T cell responses to AZD1222 COVID-19 vaccine. Profiled with immunoSEQ multiplex PCR; TCRdb holds only in-frame clones, not every one. Among 120,000 to 150,000 clones listed, 89% were seen once. The sample was peripheral blood, taken on day 0 of AZD1222 vaccination. The source of these receptors is an adult in good health.

This clone has only one observation. The rearrangement links TRBV27 to TRBJ2-1, with TRBD2 matching over 8 bases. The CDR3 spans 16 residues. Trimming took 2 bases from V and 4 from J; bases not matched to a gene: 7. In germline, CDR1 is MNHEY, CDR2 SMNVEV (reference sequence). CDR3 protein: CASSLIGVAGYNEQFF. Here the CDR3 DNA reads TGTGCCAGCAGTTTAATAGGGGTAGCGGGATACAATGAGCAGTTCTTC.

The chain employs TRBV29-1 and TRBJ1-4; D not certain. Trimming removed 4 bases at V and 6 bases at J, with 9 bases between. The germline CDR1 and CDR2 sequences are SQVTM and ANQGSEA. The CDR3 extends over 12 amino acids. CDR3 DNA sequence: TGCAGCGTTGCAGGCGGGGATGAAAAACTGTTTTTT. This gives the protein CSVAGGDEKLFF.

This CDR3 reads CASSLSPGGIDHEQYF. The CDR3 nucleotides are TGCGCCAGCAGCTTGAGTCCCGGAGGGATCGACCACGAGCAGTACTTC. The chain combines TRBV5-1 with TRBJ2-7; a possible D gene is TRBD2 (6 bases). In germline, CDR1 is SGHRS, CDR2 YFSETQ. The CDR3 runs to 16 residues. V was clipped by 1 base and J by 5 bases, with 19 bases between them.

The CDR3 sequence: CASRPTGGGTEAFF. As DNA, the CDR3 is TGTGCCAGCAGACCTACAGGGGGAGGCACTGAAGCTTTCTTT. The gene calls are TRBV5-5 and TRBJ1-1; the match to TRBD1 covers 8 bases. The CDR3 is made up of 14 amino acids. V shed 5 bases, J shed 4 bases, and the junction held 7 bases outside the gene matches. Germline V gives CDR1 SGHKS, CDR2 YYEKEE (reference sequence). The complete variable domain, with remaining parts taken from reference TRBV5-5 and TRBJ1-1, reads DAGVTQSPTHLIKTRGQQVTLRCSPISGHKSVSWYQQVLGQGPQFIFQYYEKEERGRGNFPDRFSARQFPNYSSELNVNALLLGDSALYLCASRPTGGGTEAFFGQGTRLTVV.

The chain carries TRBV7-3 and TRBJ2-2; no clear D gene. Per germline, CDR1 SGHTA and CDR2 FQGTGA. Trimming pared 5 bases from V and 3 bases from J, leaving 4 bases between. There are 12 residues in the CDR3. The CDR3 sequence: CASSRYTGELFF. The CDR3 bases are TGTGCCAGCAGCCGCTACACCGGGGAGCTGTTTTTT. Looking up the rest from reference TRBV7-3 and TRBJ2-2 gives the full variable domain: GAGVSQTPSNKVTEKGKYVELRCDPISGHTALYWYRQSLGQGPEFLIYFQGTGAADDSGLPNDRFFAVRPEGSVSTLKIQRTERGDSAVYLCASSRYTGELFFGEGSRLTVL.